Listed here are 26 T cell receptor beta chains from one sample, sequenced in a study of cytomegalovirus exposure and HLA in healthy donors. Primers for the PCR totalled 60 Vbeta and 13 Jbeta. TCRdb's table, derived via immunoSEQ multiplex PCR, lists solely in-frame clones and lacks some. The record lists about 110,000 clones, of which the ten most abundant hold 0.59%. The sequencing sample was made of PBMCs. Receptor source: a man between 50 and 59 years old in good health and CMV-seronegative.

The rearrangement uses TRBV19 and TRBJ2-1, with 7 bases fitting TRBD2. Trimming removed 5 bases from V and 6 bases from J; junction bases left unmatched: 7. CDR3 length: 14 residues. Germline V gives CDR1 LNHDA, CDR2 SQIVND (reference sequence). CDR3 loop: CASSQAGAGNEQFF. In DNA, the CDR3 is TGTGCCAGTAGTCAGGCGGGAGCCGGCAATGAGCAGTTCTTC.

This chain uses TRBV5-1 with TRBJ2-7; 7 nucleotides agree with TRBD2. CDR1 and CDR2 from the germline V gene are SGHRS and YFSETQ. The length of the CDR3 is 13 residues. Trimming at V came to 5 bases and at J to 3 bases, leaving 5 bases not matched to a gene. The CDR3 spells CASRGASGYEQYF. CDR3 coding DNA: TGCGCCAGCAGAGGAGCTAGCGGCTACGAGCAGTACTTC. The full variable domain, its missing parts supplied by reference TRBV5-1 and TRBJ2-7, is KAGVTQTPRYLIKTRGQQVTLSCSPISGHRSVSWYQQTPGQGLQFLFEYFSETQRNKGNFPGRFSGRQFSNSRSEMNVSTLELGDSALYLCASRGASGYEQYFGPGTRLTVT.

This chain uses TRBV7-6 with TRBJ2-3; TRBD2 agrees at 9 bases. The V segment lost 1 base and the J segment 3 bases; nucleotides outside the gene matches: 5. The germline CDR1 and CDR2 sequences are SGHVS and FNYEAQ. CDR3 size: 16 residues. The CDR3 spells CASSLVPGLATDTQYF. The CDR3 DNA is TGTGCCAGCAGCTTAGTTCCGGGACTAGCAACAGATACGCAGTATTTT.

The chain is built from TRBV5-1 and TRBJ2-3; maybe TRBD2 (6 bases). V dropped 3 bases and J dropped 8 bases, with 13 bases sitting between them. Per germline, CDR1 SGHRS and CDR2 YFSETQ. This CDR3 region has 13 residues. This chain's CDR3 is CASSSSGVGTQYF. The CDR3 DNA is TGCGCCAGCAGCTCATCGGGAGTTGGTACGCAGTATTTT.

V and J are TRBV9 and TRBJ2-2, with a possible D match to TRBD1 (6 bases). V lost 3 bases, J lost 2 bases, and 14 bases lay in between. From germline, CDR1 is SGDLS and CDR2 YYNGEE. The CDR3 is 16 residues long. The DNA for the CDR3 is TGTGCCAGCAGCGCGAGACGGGACAAAAACACCGGGGAGCTGTTTTTT. This gives the protein CASSARRDKNTGELFF.

The gene calls are TRBV2 and TRBJ2-3, with D possibly matching TRBD1 (6 bases). The V end was cut by 7 bases, the J end by 4 bases, with 9 bases between. Germline lookup yields CDR1 SNHLY and CDR2 FYNNEI. This CDR3 contains 12 residues. This CDR3 reads CASKQGSDTQYF. The CDR3 bases are TGTGCCAGCAAACAGGGATCAGATACGCAGTATTTT.

The J gene is TRBJ1-2, the V gene TRBV6-5, with unresolved D. Deletions cut 2 bases from V and 4 bases from J, with 8 bases between. CDR3 length: 13 amino acids. The germline CDR1 and CDR2 sequences are MNHEY and SVGAGI. The CDR3 sequence is CASSYVQSYGYTF. The CDR3, as DNA: TGTGCCAGCAGTTACGTACAGAGCTATGGCTACACCTTC.

DNA of the CDR3: TGTGCCAGCAGCTGGGTAGGAGGCTATGGCTACACCTTC. Its protein product is CASSWVGGYGYTF. This chain links TRBV11-3 with TRBJ1-2; no firm D call. From germline, CDR1 is SGHNT and CDR2 YENEEA. V dropped 4 bases and J dropped 4 bases, with 10 bases sitting between them. This CDR3 contains 13 residues.

J is TRBJ2-7 and V is TRBV6-1, with TRBD2 matching 10 bases. The CDR3 is 14 amino acids. J lost 2 bases, V lost 6 bases, and 4 bases had no gene match. From germline, CDR1 is MNHNS and CDR2 SASEGT. CDR3 nucleotides: TGTGCCAGCAGGATTACTAGCGGGGCCTACGAGCAGTACTTC. Its protein product is CASRITSGAYEQYF.

The chain carries TRBV29-1 and TRBJ2-5, with no clear D. Between the trimmed V and J ends, which lost 7 bases and 2 bases, there was a span of 11 bases. This CDR3 region has 12 residues. Germline CDR1 is SQVTM and CDR2 is ANQGSEA. The CDR3 DNA reads as TGCAGCGCCCGTTCAGGACAAGAGACCCAGTACTTC. The encoded protein is CSARSGQETQYF.

The chain carries TRBV19 and TRBJ2-7, with 10 bases lining up with TRBD1. V lost 1 base, J lost 1 base, and 4 bases stayed unmatched. The V gene's germline CDR1 is LNHDA and CDR2 SQIVND (reference sequence). This CDR3 is 16 amino acids long. CDR3 nucleotide sequence: TGTGCCAGTAGTATAGGCAGGACAGGGGGTTCCTACGAGCAGTACTTC. Amino acids: CASSIGRTGGSYEQYF.

The genes are TRBV6-5 and TRBJ2-5; 7 nucleotides line up with TRBD1. The J call may be in error: the DNA end matches TRBJ2-7 better. CDR1 and CDR2 from the germline V gene are MNHEY and SVGAGI. The CDR3 has 14 residues. CDR3 amino acids: CASSFSRQGGEQYF. CDR3 sequence (DNA): TGTGCCAGCAGTTTTTCCCGACAGGGCGGCGAGCAGTACTTC.

This rearrangement joins TRBV5-6 to TRBJ2-1; D remains ambiguous. CDR1 and CDR2 (germline): SGHDT, YYEEEE. Trimming took 5 bases from V and 9 from J, leaving 9 bases between them. The length of the CDR3 is 11 residues. The CDR3 bases are TGTGCCAGCAGTTTACTCTCTGAGCAGTTCTTC. Protein product: CASSLLSEQFF.

V is TRBV7-3 and J is TRBJ2-7; 14 nucleotides line up with TRBD2. The CDR3 runs 15 residues. V shed 2 bases, J shed 5 bases, and the junction held 2 bases outside the gene matches. CDR1 is SGHTA, CDR2 FQGTGA, per germline. CDR3 nucleotide sequence: TGTGCCAGCAGCTTACAGGGACTAGCGGGAGACGAGCAGTACTTC. Its translation is CASSLQGLAGDEQYF.

V usage is TRBV7-6 and J usage is TRBJ2-1; 9 positions agree with TRBD1. The J segment lost 8 bases and the V segment lost 4 bases, leaving 9 bases of the junction unmatched. This CDR3 has 15 residues. Per the germline V gene, CDR1 is SGHVS and CDR2 is FNYEAQ. As DNA, the CDR3 is TGTGCCAGCAGCTCAAAGCGGGACAGGGCTTATGAGCAGTTCTTC. Its protein product is CASSSKRDRAYEQFF.

The chain employs TRBV7-2 and TRBJ2-1, with 7 bases lining up with TRBD2. The CDR3 extends over 15 amino acids. Germline V gene sequence: CDR1 SGHTA, CDR2 FQGNSA. The V and J ends lost 0 bases and 6 bases, in that order; junction bases with no gene match: 5. The CDR3 DNA follows: TGTGCCAGCAGCTTAGCTGGTGGGAGGGCCAATGAGCAGTTCTTC. Protein: CASSLAGGRANEQFF.

This chain links TRBV19 with TRBJ1-5; 8 nucleotides agree with TRBD1. The length of the CDR3 is 17 residues. Germline V CDR1 and CDR2: LNHDA, SQIVND (reference sequence). The trim removed 1 base at V and 1 base at J, leaving 6 bases unmatched. The CDR3 is CASSIGRGRLSNQPQHF. The CDR3 nucleotides read TGTGCCAGTAGTATAGGCAGGGGGCGTCTCAGCAATCAGCCCCAGCATTTT.

The chain has TRBV14 and TRBJ1-1; D is possibly TRBD1 (5 bases). Germline V CDR1 and CDR2: SGHDN, FVKESK. The CDR3 length is 13 residues. Trimming took 2 bases from V and 7 from J, leaving 11 bases between them. The CDR3 nucleotides are TGTGCCAGCAGCCAAATTGGGGCCAATGAAGCTTTCTTT. Residues: CASSQIGANEAFF.

The chain employs TRBV7-9 and TRBJ1-1, with 7 bases matching TRBD1. CDR3 length equals 15 residues. The V and J ends lost 4 bases and 3 bases, in that order; junction bases with no gene match: 8. CDR1 is SEHNR, CDR2 FQNEAQ, per germline (reference sequence). This CDR3 is CASSSTGDWDTEAFF. In DNA form, the CDR3 reads TGTGCCAGCAGCTCAACAGGGGATTGGGACACTGAAGCTTTCTTT.

V is TRBV18 and J is TRBJ2-7, with a weak D call TRBD1 (6 bases). The V end lost 3 bases, the J end lost 2 bases, and 11 bases lay between the germline ends. The CDR3 extends over 14 amino acids. Germline CDR1 reads KGHSH; CDR2 reads LQKENI. CDR3 residues: CASSPAGATYEQYF. CDR3 nucleotides: TGTGCCAGCTCACCTGCAGGGGCGACCTACGAGCAGTACTTC.

V usage is TRBV2 and J usage is TRBJ2-7, with a weak D call TRBD1 (6 bases). CDR1 SNHLY and CDR2 FYNNEI come from the germline V gene. Trimming cost V 3 bases and J 0 bases, with 12 bases left between them. CDR3 length equals 15 residues. DNA of the CDR3: TGTGCCAGCAGTGAGAGACAGGCAATCTCCTACGAGCAGTACTTC. This encodes CASSERQAISYEQYF.

The V and J genes are TRBV15 and TRBJ1-2, with D unclear. The CDR3 sequence is 14 residues long. With 0 bases removed from V and 6 bases from J, the gap between germline ends came to 11 bases. Germline CDR1 and CDR2: LNHNV and YYDKDF (reference sequence). In DNA form, the CDR3 reads TGTGCCACCAGCAGAGACATCGACGGGAATGGCTACACCTTC. It encodes CATSRDIDGNGYTF.

The V call is TRBV19, the J call TRBJ2-7; D is possibly TRBD1 (6 bases). This CDR3 has 14 amino acids. Trimming took off 5 bases at V and 3 bases at J, with 14 bases between the two ends. CDR1 and CDR2 (germline): LNHDA, SQIVND (reference sequence). CDR3 sequence: CASSRAPDSYEQYF. CDR3 bases: TGTGCCAGTAGTCGAGCCCCGGACAGCTACGAGCAGTACTTC.

V and J are TRBV11-2 and TRBJ2-7, with 10 nucleotides matching TRBD2. Germline V lookup: CDR1 SGHAT, CDR2 FQNNGV. With 7 bases clipped from V and 6 bases from J, the junction kept 15 bases outside the gene matches. CDR3 size: 16 residues. DNA for the CDR3: TGTGCCAGCAACCCCCAATTAGTAGCGGGAGGCTCCGAGCAGTACTTC. It translates to CASNPQLVAGGSEQYF.

This rearrangement joins TRBV19 to TRBJ2-5, with TRBD2 identical over 9 bases. This CDR3 has 14 residues. V lost 4 bases and J lost 2; bases outside the gene matches: 2. Looked up from germline, CDR1 is LNHDA and CDR2 is SQIVND (reference sequence). The CDR3 is CASSSGRGQETQYF. The CDR3 DNA follows: TGTGCCAGTAGTAGCGGGAGGGGGCAAGAGACCCAGTACTTC.

This chain links TRBV6-6 with TRBJ1-1; 7 bases line up with TRBD1. Germline assignment: CDR1 MNHNY and CDR2 SVGAGI (reference sequence). With 2 bases clipped from V and 1 base from J, the junction kept 1 base outside the gene matches. The CDR3 covers 14 residues. The CDR3 DNA reads as TGTGCCAGCAGTTACGGGGACAGGAACACTGAAGCTTTCTTT. This codes for CASSYGDRNTEAFF.